This T cell receptor (beta chain) was recovered during a study of regulatory T cells in long-lasting Graves disease. Broader study findings: Graves' patients with persistent disease showed TCR diversity lower than patients newly diagnosed.

This clonotype showed up many times. Antigen unknown. With iRepertoire HTBI primers and Arm-PCR of CDR3 regions, TCR beta libraries were built. MiXCR was run by TCRdb on the multiplex PCR reads, yielding one entry per CDR3 protein. The sample contains about 620,000 distinct CDR3 sequences, about 16% of which appear only once. The sample's time point: newly diagnosed GD, antithyroid drugs for less than 3 months. RNA from PBMCs was the source of the TCR library. V was cut by 0 bases and J by 8 bases, with 10 bases left in between. The CDR3 totals 13 residues. CDR1 LNHNV and CDR2 YYDKDF come from the germline V gene (reference sequence). The same sample was also used in a study of T cells in Graves' hyperthyroidism and ophthalmopathy.

The origin of this receptor is a woman in her thirties with Graves disease. The specimen comprised peripheral blood mononuclear cells (PBMCs), sampled at new diagnosis, from a patient treated with antithyroid drugs. This chain joins TRBV15 and TRBJ1-2; no clear D. The CDR3 loop reads CATSRDPGYGYTF. The CDR3 DNA reads TGTGCCACCAGCAGAGATCCGGGGTACGGCTACACCTTC.